One sample yielded the 17 T cell receptor beta chains listed below, sequenced in a study of blood T cell repertoires in COVID-19 (dated by TCRdb to between 2020 and 2021). The receptor library was made with the immunoSEQ multiplex PCR assay. Drawn from immuneACCESS, this table holds only the in-frame rearrangements with V and J called that TCRdb kept. Clones are partly lost; checked studies trace under half to an unresolved V gene and leave the rest unexplained. The sample contains some 100,000 clones, roughly 88% of them found a single time. Clones ranked in the top ten supply about 1.5% of the sample. Sequencing input: peripheral blood. The receptors derive from a human donor with active COVID-19. The donor label of this sample is uncertain.

In nucleotides, the CDR3 is TGCGCCAGCAGCCCGGGACAATCCTACAATGAGCAGTTCTTC. It translates to CASSPGQSYNEQFF. The rearrangement joins TRBV5-1 to TRBJ2-1, with D tentatively TRBD1 (6 bases). Germline-derived CDR1 and CDR2 are SGHRS and YFSETQ. This CDR3 contains 14 residues. Trimming pared 4 bases from V and 1 base from J, leaving 9 bases between.

The genes are TRBV3-1 (or the pseudogene TRBV3-2) and TRBJ1-5; D is undetermined. Trimming pared 0 bases from V and 0 bases from J, leaving 15 bases between. CDR1 is LGHDT, CDR2 YNNKEL, per germline (reference sequence). The CDR3 length is 18 residues. CDR3: CASSQDHSRGHSNQPQHF. The CDR3 DNA follows: TGTGCCAGCAGCCAAGATCATAGCAGAGGGCATAGCAATCAGCCCCAGCATTTT.

The chain links TRBV5-4 to TRBJ1-4, with unresolved D. V lost 2 bases to trimming and J lost 2 bases, with 7 bases between them. The germline CDR1 and CDR2 sequences are SGHNT and YYREEE (reference sequence). The CDR3 totals 14 residues. The CDR3 protein is CASSFSRTNEKLFF. The CDR3, as DNA: TGTGCCAGCAGCTTTTCCCGGACTAATGAAAAACTGTTTTTT.

The chain employs TRBV18 and TRBJ1-1, with a weak D call TRBD1 (5 bases). Trimming left V 2 bases short and J 4 bases short, with 11 bases between. CDR1 and CDR2 from the germline V gene are KGHSH and LQKENI. The CDR3 is 14 residues long. The CDR3 nucleotides are TGTGCCAGCTCACCAGACAGTAGTTTCACTGAAGCTTTCTTT. This translates into CASSPDSSFTEAFF. Full variable domain (rest looked up from reference TRBV18 and TRBJ1-1): NAGVMQNPRHLVRRRGQEARLRCSPMKGHSHVYWYRQLPEEGLKFMVYLQKENIIDESGMPKERFSAEFPKEGPSILRIQQVVRGDSAAYFCASSPDSSFTEAFFGQGTRLTVV.

Only one count was recorded for this clone. The chain has TRBV13 and TRBJ1-1, with TRBD1 matching 7 bases. The J segment lost 5 bases and the V segment lost 2 bases, leaving 8 bases of the junction unmatched. This CDR3 comprises 15 residues. Germline CDR1 reads PRHDT; CDR2 reads FYEKMQ (reference sequence). This chain's CDR3 is CASSLRRQGQTEAFF. Here the CDR3 DNA reads TGTGCCAGCAGCTTACGGAGACAGGGTCAGACTGAAGCTTTCTTT.

This sequence joins TRBV6-5 and TRBJ2-1; perhaps TRBD2 as D (5 bases). Germline CDR1 and CDR2: MNHEY and SVGAGI. This CDR3 is built from 11 residues. Trimming removed 2 bases at V and 13 bases at J, with 9 bases between. CDR3 in DNA: TGTGCCAGCAGTTACGGAGGCGGCCAGTTCTTC. Translated, it gives CASSYGGGQFF.

The chain uses TRBV9 and TRBJ2-2; 12 bases line up with TRBD2. From germline, CDR1 is SGDLS and CDR2 YYNGEE. The CDR3 runs to 21 residues. With V trimmed by 5 bases and J by 0 bases, 17 bases remained unmatched. The DNA of the CDR3 is TGTGCCAGCAGAGACGTCCCTAGCGGGGGGGTATATACAGCGAACACCGGGGAGCTGTTTTTT. Translated, it gives CASRDVPSGGVYTANTGELFF.

This clone has just one count. The V call is TRBV4-3, the J call TRBJ2-3; the D is unclear. Germline V gene lookup returns CDR1 LGHNA and CDR2 YSLEER. V lost 0 bases and J 2 bases, leaving 12 bases between the germline ends. The CDR3 covers 16 residues. Here the CDR3 DNA reads TGCGCCAGCAGCCAAGATACGACTTCCTACACAGATACGCAGTATTTT. Its protein is CASSQDTTSYTDTQYF.

CDR3 sequence: CASSESAGQETQYF. DNA of the CDR3: TGCGCCAGCAGTGAGTCGGCAGGGCAAGAGACCCAGTACTTC. The chain employs TRBV10-1 and TRBJ2-5; TRBD1 is a possible D gene (5 bases). The CDR3 consists of 14 residues. Germline-derived CDR1 and CDR2 are WNHNN and SYGVQD (reference sequence). Between the trimmed V and J ends, which lost 0 bases and 2 bases, there was a span of 7 bases.

The chain links TRBV18 to TRBJ1-3; possible D gene TRBD1, 6 bases. Germline loops: CDR1 KGHSH, CDR2 LQKENI. The CDR3 runs to 15 residues. Trimming shortened V by 3 bases and J by 0 bases, and 9 bases separated the two germline ends. The CDR3 DNA follows: TGTGCCAGCTCACCCCAGGGGACCTCTGGAAACACCATATATTTT. Translation: CASSPQGTSGNTIYF.

This clone was observed a single time. The V call is TRBV6-5, the J call TRBJ1-5, with 7 bases matching TRBD1. Looked up from germline, CDR1 is MNHEY and CDR2 is SVGAGI. J lost 6 bases, V lost 5 bases, and 10 bases had no gene match. The length of the CDR3 is 15 residues. The CDR3: CASSQTTGRVQPQHF. The CDR3 DNA reads as TGTGCCAGCAGTCAAACGACAGGGAGAGTTCAGCCCCAGCATTTT.

This chain connects TRBV18 to TRBJ2-1, with a tentative D call TRBD2 (6 bases). Germline V gene sequence: CDR1 KGHSH, CDR2 LQKENI. V was cut by 3 bases and J by 2 bases, with 20 bases left in between. CDR3 length equals 18 residues. DNA for the CDR3: TGTGCCAGCTCACCGACACGTACCGGGAGCACAACCTACAATGAGCAGTTCTTC. The encoded protein is CASSPTRTGSTTYNEQFF.

The V call is TRBV28, the J call TRBJ2-5; D is perhaps TRBD2 (6 bases). This CDR3 comprises 14 residues. Between the trimmed V and J ends, which lost 1 base and 4 bases, there was a span of 10 bases. Per the germline V gene, CDR1 is MDHEN and CDR2 is SYDVKM. CDR3 nucleotide sequence: TGTGCCAGCAGTTTATCTCTGGGGGGAGAGACCCAGTACTTC. Residues: CASSLSLGGETQYF.

V is TRBV6-5 and J is TRBJ2-2; TRBD2 might be the D (7 bases). This CDR3 spans 14 amino acids. In germline, CDR1 is MNHEY, CDR2 SVGAGI. Trimming shortened V by 6 bases and J by 8 bases, and 16 bases separated the two germline ends. The CDR3 sequence is CASRLGGGRGELFF. The CDR3 nucleotides read TGTGCCAGCAGACTAGGGGGGGGGCGTGGGGAGCTGTTTTTT.

The table lists this clone with a few counts. V and J are TRBV4-1 and TRBJ1-1; no definite D call. Trimming took off 1 base at V and 1 base at J, with 10 bases between the two ends. Per the germline V gene, CDR1 is MGHRA and CDR2 is YSYEKL. CDR3 length: 15 residues. The CDR3 sequence: CASSQGESRNTEAFF. The CDR3 DNA reads TGCGCCAGCAGCCAAGGCGAGTCGAGGAACACTGAAGCTTTCTTT.

The chain combines TRBV28 with TRBJ1-2; no clear D. With 3 bases removed from V and 6 bases from J, the gap between germline ends came to 5 bases. The germline CDR1 and CDR2 sequences are MDHEN and SYDVKM. The CDR3 length is 11 residues. For the CDR3, the DNA is TGTGCCAGCAGTTTGAGGGATGGCTACACCTTC. Translated, it gives CASSLRDGYTF.

This clone occurred once. The J gene is TRBJ1-1, the V gene TRBV19, with TRBD1 as a possible D gene (6 bases). V was trimmed by 7 bases and J by 3 bases, leaving 15 bases between them. Germline CDR1 is LNHDA and CDR2 is SQIVND (reference sequence). The CDR3 covers 14 residues. CDR3 protein: CASTMGAEYTEAFF. The CDR3 DNA follows: TGTGCCAGTACCATGGGGGCGGAGTACACTGAAGCTTTCTTT.